The source of this T cell receptor (beta chain) is a study of cytomegalovirus exposure and HLA in healthy donors. In this sample, this clone turned up once. The PCR had 60 Vbeta and 13 Jbeta primers. Libraries were prepared by immunoSEQ multiplex PCR; TCRdb keeps only in-frame clonotypes and omits some of them. Among fewer than 250,000 clones listed, over 80% were seen once. Germline CDR1 and CDR2: LNHDA and SQIVND (reference sequence). The CDR3 has 12 residues. V dropped 7 bases and J dropped 0 bases, with 6 bases sitting between them. The rearrangement uses TRBV19 and TRBJ1-2; no clear D gene. Source material: PBMCs. The clonotype was recovered from a boy between 2 and 15 years old in good health and CMV-seronegative. CDR3 in amino acids: CASTPSNYGYTF. The CDR3 DNA follows: TGTGCCAGTACCCCATCTAACTATGGCTACACCTTC.